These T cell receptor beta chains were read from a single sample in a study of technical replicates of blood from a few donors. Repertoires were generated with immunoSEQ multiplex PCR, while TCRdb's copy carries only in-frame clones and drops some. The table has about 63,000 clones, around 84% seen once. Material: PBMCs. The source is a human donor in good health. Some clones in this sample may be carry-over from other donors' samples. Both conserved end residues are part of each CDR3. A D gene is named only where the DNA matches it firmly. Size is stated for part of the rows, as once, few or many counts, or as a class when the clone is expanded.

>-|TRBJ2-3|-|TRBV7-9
CASRRQADTQYF
TGTGCCAGCAGGCGACAGGCAGATACGCAGTATTTT
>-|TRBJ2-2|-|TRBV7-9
CASSQPASTGELFF
TGTGCCAGCAGCCAGCCGGCTAGCACCGGGGAGCTGTTTTTT
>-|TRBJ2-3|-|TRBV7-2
CASSLRTVSTDTQYF
TGTGCCAGCAGCTTAAGGACTGTTAGCACAGATACGCAGTATTTT
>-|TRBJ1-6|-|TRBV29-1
CSVGEVWNSPLHF
TGCAGCGTTGGGGAGGTTTGGAATTCACCCCTCCACTTT
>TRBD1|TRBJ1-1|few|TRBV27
CASRGQSMNTEAFF
TGTGCCAGCAGGGGACAGTCCATGAACACTGAAGCTTTCTTT
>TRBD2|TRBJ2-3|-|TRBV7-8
CASSLRLAGGPGDTQYF
TGTGCCAGCAGCCTAAGACTAGCGGGAGGGCCCGGAGATACGCAGTATTTT
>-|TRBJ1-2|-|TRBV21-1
CASSKVRGQSYGGYTF
TGTGCCAGCAGCAAAGTTCGGGGACAGAGCTACGGGGGCTACACCTTC
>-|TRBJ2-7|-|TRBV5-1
CASSPGQTFLSYEQYF
TGCGCCAGCAGCCCAGGACAGACTTTTTTATCCTACGAGCAGTACTTC
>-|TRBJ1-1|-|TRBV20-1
CSAPQNTEAFF
TGCAGTGCTCCACAGAACACTGAAGCTTTCTTT
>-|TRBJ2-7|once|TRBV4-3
CASSQDFTPPYEQYF
TGCGCCAGCAGCCAAGATTTTACACCCCCCTACGAGCAGTACTTC
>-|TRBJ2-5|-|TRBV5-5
CASSLLTAQETQYF
TGTGCCAGCAGCTTGTTAACAGCCCAAGAGACCCAGTACTTC
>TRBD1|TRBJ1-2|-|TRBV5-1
CASSYDRAPGYGYTF
TGCGCCAGCAGCTACGACAGGGCCCCAGGGTATGGCTACACCTTC
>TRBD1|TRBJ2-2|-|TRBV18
CASSFRQGSNTGELFF
TGTGCCAGCTCATTCCGACAGGGTAGTAACACCGGGGAGCTGTTTTTT
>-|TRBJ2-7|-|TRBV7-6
CASSFGGQTYEQYF
TGTGCCAGCAGCTTCGGGGGGCAGACCTACGAGCAGTACTTC
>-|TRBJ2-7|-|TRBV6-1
CASSDHYLRGGEQYF
TGTGCCAGCAGTGACCACTACCTAAGGGGAGGCGAGCAGTACTTC
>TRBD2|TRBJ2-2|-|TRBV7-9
CASRVLAGEIGELFF
TGTGCCAGCAGGGTGCTGGCGGGAGAAATCGGGGAGCTGTTTTTT
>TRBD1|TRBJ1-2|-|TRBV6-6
CASSTAGQGAHGYTF
TGTGCCAGCAGCACGGCGGGACAGGGGGCTCATGGCTACACCTTC
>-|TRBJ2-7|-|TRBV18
CASSYPGSLAEQYF
TGTGCCAGCTCGTACCCCGGGAGCCTGGCCGAGCAGTACTTC
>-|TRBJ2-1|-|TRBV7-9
CASSLGVGNEQFF
TGTGCCAGCAGCTTGGGAGTGGGGAATGAGCAGTTCTTC
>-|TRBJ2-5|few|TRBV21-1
CASSDLTGAVEGETQYF
TGTGCCAGCAGCGACTTAACAGGGGCCGTGGAGGGGGAGACCCAGTACTTC
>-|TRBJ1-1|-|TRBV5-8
CASSLFRDREAFF
TGTGCCAGCAGCTTGTTCCGTGACAGGGAAGCTTTCTTT
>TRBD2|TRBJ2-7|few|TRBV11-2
CASSLGDLRVAGVPYEQYF
TGTGCCAGCAGCTTAGGGGACCTGAGGGTAGCGGGGGTGCCCTACGAGCAGTACTTC
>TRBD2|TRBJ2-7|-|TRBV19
CASSRGAGASYEQYF
TGTGCCAGTAGTAGGGGAGCGGGGGCCTCCTACGAGCAGTACTTC
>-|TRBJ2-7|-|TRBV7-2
CASSRGRGSYEQYF
TGTGCCAGCAGTAGGGGGCGGGGAAGTTACGAGCAGTACTTC
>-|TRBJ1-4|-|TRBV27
CASSAYLESTNEKLFF
TGTGCCAGCAGTGCCTATCTTGAATCAACTAATGAAAAACTGTTTTTT
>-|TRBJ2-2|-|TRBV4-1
CASSGGKGGPANTGELFF
TGCGCCAGCAGCGGGGGGAAGGGGGGGCCAGCGAACACCGGGGAGCTGTTTTTT
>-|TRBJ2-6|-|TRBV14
CASSQRTVSSGANVLTF
TGTGCCAGCAGCCAAAGGACAGTTAGCTCTGGGGCCAACGTCCTGACTTTC
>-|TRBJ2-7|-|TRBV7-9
CASSQGAGDYEQYF
TGTGCCAGCAGCCAAGGGGCCGGTGACTACGAGCAGTACTTC
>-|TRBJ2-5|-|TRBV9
CASSATPQRQETQYF
TGTGCCAGCAGCGCCACCCCACAGAGACAAGAGACCCAGTACTTC
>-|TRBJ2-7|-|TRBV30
CAWSFGGSYEQYF
TGTGCCTGGAGTTTTGGAGGGTCCTACGAGCAGTACTTC
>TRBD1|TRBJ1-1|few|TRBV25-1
CASSGQGVEAFF
TGTGCCAGCAGTGGACAGGGGGTTGAAGCTTTCTTT
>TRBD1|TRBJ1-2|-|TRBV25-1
CASSERGLGYGYTF
TGTGCCAGCAGTGAAAGGGGGCTAGGGTATGGCTACACCTTC
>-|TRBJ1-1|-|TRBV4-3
CASSQERGTEAFF
TGCGCCAGCAGCCAAGAACGGGGCACTGAAGCTTTCTTT
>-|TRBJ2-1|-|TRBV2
CASLRLNYNEQFF
TGTGCCAGCCTAAGACTCAACTACAATGAGCAGTTCTTC
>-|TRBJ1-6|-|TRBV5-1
CASSPGGLSSYNSPLHF
TGCGCCAGCAGCCCCGGGGGGCTAAGTTCCTATAATTCACCCCTCCACTTT
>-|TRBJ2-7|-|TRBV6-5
CASSLEQGPYEQYF
TGTGCCAGCAGCTTAGAACAGGGACCCTACGAGCAGTACTTC
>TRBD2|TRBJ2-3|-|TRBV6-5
CASAGGPDTQYF
TGTGCCAGCGCGGGGGGCCCAGATACGCAGTATTTT
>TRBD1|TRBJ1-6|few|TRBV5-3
CARSSGQGYNSPLHF
TGTGCCAGAAGCTCGGGACAGGGTTATAATTCACCCCTCCACTTT
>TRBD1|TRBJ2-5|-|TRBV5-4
CASSRGQGARGETQYF
TGTGCCAGCAGCAGGGGACAGGGGGCGCGAGGAGAGACCCAGTACTTC
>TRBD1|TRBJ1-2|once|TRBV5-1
CASSLGDRGSGYTF
TGCGCCAGCAGCTTGGGAGACAGGGGCTCTGGCTACACCTTC
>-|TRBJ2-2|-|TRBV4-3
CASSQESLVFGELFF
TGCGCCAGCAGCCAAGAAAGCCTAGTTTTTGGGGAGCTGTTTTTT
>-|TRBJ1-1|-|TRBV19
CASTWGGAKTNTEAFF
TGTGCCAGTACCTGGGGAGGGGCGAAAACGAACACTGAAGCTTTCTTT
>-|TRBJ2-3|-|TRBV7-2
CASSPHGGFDTQYF
TGTGCCAGCAGCCCGCATGGGGGGTTTGATACGCAGTATTTT
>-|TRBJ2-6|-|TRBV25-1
CASGDSGANVLTF
TGTGCCAGCGGAGACTCTGGGGCCAACGTCCTGACTTTC
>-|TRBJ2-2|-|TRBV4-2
CASSPQPDRRNTGELFF
TGTGCCAGCAGTCCACAACCTGACAGACGGAACACCGGGGAGCTGTTTTTT